The 25 T cell receptor beta chains in this list originate from one sample, sequenced in a study of blood T cell repertoires in COVID-19 (dated by TCRdb to between 2020 and 2021). Preparation of the library involved the immunoSEQ multiplex PCR assay. TCRdb's version of the immuneACCESS table is confined to in-frame rearrangements and falls short of the full clone set. An unresolved V gene accounts for under half of the shortfall where checked; the remainder is of unknown origin. The sample table records approximately 310,000 clones; roughly 85% of these occur just once. Of the sample, approximately 1.9% is held by the ten largest clones. The sample consisted of PBMCs or T cells enriched from blood (not recorded which). The receptors derive from a woman in her twenties or thirties who had been exposed to COVID-19.

The rearrangement links TRBV10-3 to TRBJ2-3, with 8 bases lining up with TRBD1. Germline CDR1 ENHRY, CDR2 SYGVKD. The CDR3 extends over 13 amino acids. J lost 6 bases, V lost 8 bases, and 7 bases had no gene match. For the CDR3, the DNA is TGTGCCATCCGTGGACAGGGAAAGGATACGCAGTATTTT. As protein: CAIRGQGKDTQYF.

The rearrangement links TRBV28 to TRBJ2-7; D possibly corresponds to TRBD2 (5 bases). V was cut by 3 bases and J by 10 bases, with 22 bases left in between. Germline loops: CDR1 MDHEN, CDR2 SYDVKM. The CDR3 contains 15 residues. CDR3 sequence (DNA): TGTGCCAGCAGTTTTTTCGGCCTTTACAGTTCGGGACAGTACTTC. Protein: CASSFFGLYSSGQYF.

The chain combines TRBV15 with TRBJ2-1, with D perhaps TRBD1 (5 bases). CDR3 length: 17 residues. V was shortened by 0 bases and J by 2 bases, with 14 bases between the two germline ends. Germline V gene sequence: CDR1 LNHNV, CDR2 YYDKDF (reference sequence). CDR3 protein: CATSRDQRTNAYNEQFF. Written as DNA, the CDR3 is TGTGCCACCAGCAGAGATCAAAGGACAAATGCCTACAATGAGCAGTTCTTC.

The CDR3 loop reads CASSAAGQNQPQHF. CDR3 bases: TGTGCCAGCAGCGCAGCGGGGCAAAATCAGCCCCAGCATTTT. The genes are TRBV7-9 and TRBJ1-5, with a tentative D call TRBD1 (5 bases). This CDR3 has 14 amino acids. The germline gives CDR1 SEHNR, CDR2 FQNEAQ (reference sequence). Trimming pared 5 bases from V and 4 bases from J, leaving 12 bases between.

The J gene is TRBJ2-5, the V gene TRBV30; weak D call: TRBD1 (6 bases). Germline loops: CDR1 GTSNPN, CDR2 SVGIG (reference sequence). The length of the CDR3 is 16 residues. V lost 0 bases and J lost 0, with 14 bases in between. CDR3 residues: CAWSVEWGLNQETQYF. CDR3 DNA: TGTGCCTGGAGTGTTGAGTGGGGGCTTAACCAAGAGACCCAGTACTTC.

The chain uses TRBV19 and TRBJ1-1; TRBD1 agrees at 9 bases. V shed 4 bases, J shed 5 bases, and the junction held 14 bases outside the gene matches. This CDR3 spans 17 amino acids. The V gene's germline CDR1 is LNHDA and CDR2 SQIVND (reference sequence). The CDR3 sequence: CASSKWGRTGEDTEAFF. The CDR3 region has the DNA TGTGCCAGTAGTAAATGGGGGAGGACAGGGGAGGATACTGAAGCTTTCTTT.

V and J are TRBV7-9 and TRBJ1-1; D is uncertain. Per germline, CDR1 SEHNR and CDR2 FQNEAQ (reference sequence). The CDR3 length is 12 residues. V lost 3 bases and J lost 7, with 9 bases in between. The CDR3 protein is CASSFYGSEAFF. CDR3 bases: TGTGCCAGCAGCTTTTATGGCAGTGAAGCTTTCTTT.

This rearrangement joins TRBV2 to TRBJ2-3; 7 bases are shared with TRBD2. Germline trimming cut 10 bases from V and 2 bases from J; bases unmatched to any gene: 9. Germline V CDR1 and CDR2: SNHLY, FYNNEI. The CDR3 consists of 14 residues. CDR3 amino acids: CATLSGTTTDTQYF. In DNA form, the CDR3 reads TGTGCCACACTATCCGGGACTACCACAGATACGCAGTATTTT.

The genes are TRBV6-2 or TRBV6-3 and TRBJ2-3; TRBD2 agrees at 12 bases. Germline V gives CDR1 MNHEY, CDR2 SVGEGT. Trimming took 4 bases from V and 0 from J; bases not matched to a gene: 5. The CDR3 runs 17 residues. DNA of the CDR3: TGTGCCAGCAGTTCGGCTAGCGGGGGGGCTAGCACAGATACGCAGTATTTT. Its protein product is CASSSASGGASTDTQYF.

The CDR3 nucleotides read TGTGCCAGCAGCTTGTACCGGCGGGGCACTGAAGCTTTCTTT. Protein: CASSLYRRGTEAFF. The rearrangement joins TRBV5-4 to TRBJ1-1; D is unclear. V shed 1 base and J shed 4 bases, with 11 bases lying between them. CDR3 length: 14 amino acids. From germline, CDR1 is SGHNT and CDR2 YYREEE (reference sequence).

The chain employs TRBV7-2 and TRBJ1-1, with unresolved D. The CDR3 spans 15 residues. The germline CDR1 and CDR2 sequences are SGHTA and FQGNSA. The germline V and J ends were trimmed by 1 base and 0 bases, with 9 bases remaining between them. The CDR3 loop reads CASSLGRYMNTEAFF. Written as DNA, the CDR3 is TGTGCCAGCAGCTTAGGGAGGTACATGAACACTGAAGCTTTCTTT.

J is TRBJ1-5 and V is TRBV11-2, with 10 bases lining up with TRBD1. The CDR3 is made up of 13 amino acids. V gave up 4 bases and J gave up 12 bases; unmatched junction bases: 6. Germline-derived CDR1 and CDR2 are SGHAT and FQNNGV. The CDR3 is CASSSDRGRDQHF. CDR3 sequence (DNA): TGTGCCAGCAGCTCAGACAGGGGGCGGGACCAGCATTTT.

In regard to this clone: Other DNA sequences in the sample encode the same CDR3. This chain connects TRBV7-2 to TRBJ1-1; a possible D gene is TRBD1 (5 bases). CDR3 length equals 15 residues. Germline values: CDR1 SGHTA, CDR2 FQGNSA. V gave up 4 bases and J gave up 1 base, with 13 bases separating them. This CDR3 reads CASSSPGLRNTEAFF. In DNA form, the CDR3 reads TGTGCCAGCAGCTCGCCAGGGTTAAGGAACACTGAAGCTTTCTTT.

The chain employs TRBV15 and TRBJ2-7; TRBD1 might be the D (9 bases). From germline, CDR1 is LNHNV and CDR2 YYDKDF (reference sequence). Trimming stripped 0 bases from V and 6 bases from J, with 15 bases between. This CDR3 comprises 15 residues. For the CDR3, the DNA is TGTGCCACCAGCAGAGAGGGACAGGGACTAGGCGAGCAGTACTTC. Amino acid sequence: CATSREGQGLGEQYF. Full variable domain (remainder filled in from reference TRBV15 and TRBJ2-7): DAMVIQNPRYQVTQFGKPVTLSCSQTLNHNVMYWYQQKSSQAPKLLFHYYDKDFNNEADTPDNFQSRRPNTSFCFLDIRSPGLGDTAMYLCATSREGQGLGEQYFGPGTRLTVT.

This chain joins TRBV4-2 and TRBJ1-2; TRBD1 matches at 7 bases. Trimming took 3 bases from V and 3 from J; bases not matched to a gene: 4. CDR3 length: 14 amino acids. Germline CDR1 and CDR2: LGHNA and YNFKEQ. For the CDR3, the DNA is TGTGCCAGCAGCCACCCAGGACAGGACTATGGCTACACCTTC. Its protein is CASSHPGQDYGYTF.

The chain links TRBV19 to TRBJ2-2; 7 bases are a match to TRBD2. The V and J ends lost 7 bases and 0 bases, in that order; junction bases with no gene match: 5. The CDR3 extends over 15 amino acids. Germline V lookup: CDR1 LNHDA, CDR2 SQIVND (reference sequence). The CDR3 DNA is TGTGCCAGTATGGGGGGGGTTACGAACACCGGGGAGCTGTTTTTT. It encodes CASMGGVTNTGELFF.

The CDR3 DNA is TGTGCCAGTAGTAGGCAGGAGGTCGACACTGAAGCTTTCTTT. Translated: CASSRQEVDTEAFF. The chain carries TRBV19 and TRBJ1-1; D is undetermined. Germline CDR1 and CDR2: LNHDA and SQIVND (reference sequence). Trimming took off 4 bases at V and 3 bases at J, with 12 bases between the two ends. The CDR3 is made up of 14 amino acids.

The chain carries TRBV28 and TRBJ2-1, with 7 bases fitting TRBD1. Per the germline V gene, CDR1 is MDHEN and CDR2 is SYDVKM. Germline trimming cut 6 bases from V and 6 bases from J; bases unmatched to any gene: 8. This CDR3 region has 14 residues. The CDR3 region is CASRRRGQVNEQFF. CDR3 sequence (DNA): TGTGCCAGCAGAAGAAGGGGGCAGGTCAATGAGCAGTTCTTC. The full variable domain, rest sourced from reference TRBV28 and TRBJ2-1, is DVKVTQSSRYLVKRTGEKVFLECVQDMDHENMFWYRQDPGLGLRLIYFSYDVKMKEKGDIPEGYSVSREKKERFSLILESASTNQTSMYLCASRRRGQVNEQFFGPGTRLTVL.

The rearrangement joins TRBV28 to TRBJ1-3; a possible D gene is TRBD1 (6 bases). This CDR3 comprises 15 residues. Germline values: CDR1 MDHEN, CDR2 SYDVKM. V was clipped by 5 bases and J by 1 base, with 12 bases between them. CDR3 loop: CASSRPGQSGNTIYF. CDR3 nucleotide sequence: TGTGCCAGCAGTCGACCCGGACAGTCTGGAAACACCATATATTTT.

V is TRBV3-1 (or the pseudogene TRBV3-2) and J is TRBJ1-4; TRBD1 aligns across 7 bases. Germline trimming cut 4 bases from V and 3 bases from J; bases unmatched to any gene: 11. This CDR3 is built from 17 residues. Germline-derived CDR1 and CDR2 are LGHDT and YNNKEL (reference sequence). CDR3 protein: CASSPRQGHMANEKLFF. For the CDR3, the DNA is TGTGCCAGCAGCCCCAGACAGGGTCACATGGCTAATGAAAAACTGTTTTTT.

V usage is TRBV7-2 and J usage is TRBJ2-1, with TRBD2 matching 15 bases. The CDR3 consists of 16 residues. Germline V lookup: CDR1 SGHTA, CDR2 FQGNSA. The junction had 7 bases not matched to a gene; V was cut back by 6 bases and J by 7 bases. The CDR3 DNA reads as TGTGCCAGCAGTTGGACTAGCGGGGGGGTAGGGAATGAGCAGTTCTTC. Translated: CASSWTSGGVGNEQFF. The variable domain in full, completed from reference TRBV7-2 and TRBJ2-1, reads GAGVSQSPSNKVTEKGKDVELRCDPISGHTALYWYRQSLGQGLEFLIYFQGNSAPDKSGLPSDRFSAERTGGSVSTLTIQRTQQEDSAVYLCASSWTSGGVGNEQFFGPGTRLTVL.

The chain links TRBV5-1 to TRBJ1-3, with 9 positions matching TRBD1. This CDR3 is built from 17 residues. Germline V gives CDR1 SGHRS, CDR2 YFSETQ. The ends lost 1 base at V and 0 bases at J; junction bases unmatched: 5. The CDR3 loop reads CASSLTGGRTSGNTIYF. The CDR3 DNA is TGCGCCAGCAGCTTGACAGGGGGCCGTACCTCTGGAAACACCATATATTTT.

The chain links TRBV11-1 to TRBJ2-7, with TRBD1 as a possible D gene (5 bases). This CDR3 region has 13 residues. The V gene's germline CDR1 is SGHAT and CDR2 FQDESV (reference sequence). Trimming cost V 1 base and J 3 bases, with 7 bases left between them. CDR3 residues: CASSLGRDYEQYF. The CDR3 nucleotides are TGTGCCAGCAGCTTAGGCAGGGACTACGAGCAGTACTTC. The full variable domain, rest sourced from reference TRBV11-1 and TRBJ2-7, is EAEVAQSPRYKITEKSQAVAFWCDPISGHATLYWYRQILGQGPELLVQFQDESVVDDSQLPKDRFSAERLKGVDSTLKIQPAELGDSAMYLCASSLGRDYEQYFGPGTRLTVT.

The gene calls are TRBV5-1 and TRBJ1-2, with TRBD1 identical over 9 bases. CDR1 and CDR2 (germline): SGHRS, YFSETQ. V lost 4 bases, J lost 1 base, and 5 bases stayed unmatched. This CDR3 is 15 amino acids long. The CDR3 is CASSPGTGINYGYTF. CDR3 coding DNA: TGCGCCAGCAGCCCCGGGACAGGGATTAACTATGGCTACACCTTC.

The chain is built from TRBV6-5 and TRBJ2-7; possibly TRBD1 for D (6 bases). Germline CDR1 and CDR2: MNHEY and SVGAGI. Trimming cost V 5 bases and J 5 bases, with 16 bases left between them. The CDR3 has 14 amino acids. CDR3 residues: CASSRETDRNEQYF. In nucleotides, the CDR3 is TGTGCCAGCAGTCGGGAAACAGACAGGAACGAGCAGTACTTC.